Below, one T cell receptor beta chain is given with its context. This clone's antigen is unknown. Qualities for individual bases were not recorded, and no much larger clone is one base off. From the germline V gene, CDR1 is SGHRS and CDR2 is YFSETQ. The junction shows trimming of 2 bases on V and 5 bases on J, and the gene matches do not reach 6 bases of it. The CDR3 contains 14 residues, cysteine and phenylalanine counted. Of all the DNA, just the CDR3 is kept, 42 bases in frame from base 1. The entry originates in a study of response to subunit inactivated influenza vaccine (dated by TCRdb to between 2017 and 2018). Study-wide context: To follow how T cells responded to a trivalent subunit inactivated influenza vaccine, the researchers relied on deep quantitative profiling of the T cell receptor repertoire. Broader findings and caveats from the paper: The authors proposed that each seasonal influenza vaccination may bring in only a limited number of new T cells.

Library preparation employed RT-PCR. TCRdb records Illumina HiSeq 2500 as the sequencer. In-frame beta chains were kept once TCRdb had trimmed the public reads at Q25 with fastp and called clones with MiXCR. Each CDR3 protein appears once, grouped with its most common genes and DNA. The sample table holds around 850,000 distinct CDR3 sequences, of which less than 20% were seen once. The top ten hold roughly 10% of the sample. This material consisted of PBMCs from blood, taken approximately 5 days after vaccination. This TCR came from a man aged 50 to 59 who received an inactivated influenza vaccine. Donor details come from another sample of the same person, matched by shared clones. The chain is encoded by TRBV5-1 joined to TRBJ2-7; the junction holds 8 bases that match TRBD1. The CDR3 protein is CASSFRTGSDEQYF. The base sequence is TGCGCCAGCAGCTTCCGGACAGGGTCCGACGAGCAGTACTTC.